The T cell receptor beta chain described here comes from a study of blood T cell repertoires in COVID-19. The overall study: Acute and convalescent COVID-19 samples came from the United States, Italy and Spain. Sources were T cells, B-cell-depleted T cells, or PBMCs; the material itself was cDNA or gDNA.

Enrolled through a virtual design, the participants were between roughly 18 and 90 years of age and came from some 26 US areas. CDR3 length: 13 amino acids. Germline CDR1 and CDR2: SGHVS and FQNEAQ. V was trimmed by 3 bases and J by 0 bases, leaving 5 bases between them. How the authors handled the data: Amplification with reference gene primers provided the estimates of nucleated cell counts. Sequencing used immunoSEQ multiplex PCR; TCRdb keeps in-frame clones, though not all of them. Clone size and V and J calls were adopted from that table, with D and trimming inferred from the DNA. The sample holds around 300,000 clones; approximately 89% are singletons and the top ten take roughly a tenth.

The sample comprised PBMCs or T cells enriched from blood (not recorded which). This chain uses TRBV7-8 with TRBJ1-2; D unresolved. The receptor's source is a woman in her twenties or thirties who had recovered from COVID-19. CDR3: CASSFQANYGYTF. The CDR3 nucleotides read TGTGCCAGCAGCTTCCAGGCTAACTATGGCTACACCTTC.